This T cell receptor beta chain appears in the sequencing data of a study of T-cell reconstitution after alpha-beta-depleted transplantation in children. Preparation of the TCRbeta library involved a method that used unique molecular identifiers. TCRdb independently ran MiXCR on the PCR reads; one entry per CDR3 protein. The table includes approximately 630,000 distinct CDR3 sequences, around 13% detected once. Study outcomes and limitations: Diversity of TCRbeta at day 60 was high in some patients, arising from surviving recipient T cells and thymic progenitors. The main origin of T-cell counts and diversity one year after transplant was newly produced T cells. Expanded clones from the graft, numbering several hundred, reportedly supplied alpha-beta T cells about two months after transplant.

Turning to this clonotype: As yet, its antigen is unknown.

CDR3 length: 16 residues. CDR1 is KGHSH, CDR2 LQKENI, per germline. J lost 6 bases, V lost 3 bases, and 10 bases had no gene match. This clonotype was obtained from a girl aged 2-10 years with congenital amegakaryocytic thrombocytopenia, due to receive a stem cell transplant. V usage is TRBV18 and J usage is TRBJ2-4, with 8 bases lining up with TRBD1. The material sequenced was PBMCs, taken before TCRalphabeta/CD19-depleted stem cell transplant. CDR3 nucleotides: TGTGCCAGCTCACCTATATTTGGACAGGGAGTAAACATTCAGTACTTC. Translating gives CASSPIFGQGVNIQYF.